This T cell receptor beta chain was documented in a study of blood T cell repertoires in COVID-19. Study overall: Material from acute and convalescent COVID-19 was sourced from the United States, Italy and Spain.

In the original workflow: Amplification of reference gene primers was used by the study to estimate nucleated cell counts. Sequencing used immunoSEQ multiplex PCR; TCRdb keeps in-frame clones, though not all of them. Clone size and V and J calls were adopted from that table, with D and trimming inferred from the DNA. The data contain about 180,000 clones, around 85% of them singletons. Trimming removed 5 bases from V and 1 base from J, with 23 bases in between. The CDR3 length is 18 residues. Germline loops: CDR1 SGHVS, CDR2 FQNEAQ. This TCR derives from a man between 70 and 80 years old with active or convalescent COVID-19. The chain links TRBV7-8 to TRBJ1-1; D remains ambiguous. The sequenced sample was peripheral blood. This chain's CDR3 is CASSLDRVHLAPNTEAFF. Written as DNA, the CDR3 is TGTGCCAGCAGCCTCGACCGGGTCCATCTAGCTCCGAACACTGAAGCTTTCTTT.